What follows describes a single TCR beta chain. The antigen is not known. The CDR3 extends over 16 amino acids. Per germline, CDR1 LGHDT and CDR2 YNNKEL (reference sequence). V gave up 3 bases and J gave up 2 bases; unmatched junction bases: 9. This specimen comes from a study of T-cell reconstitution after alpha-beta-depleted transplantation in children. Unique molecular identifiers were incorporated when the TCRbeta library was constructed. TCRdb reprocessed the PCR reads via MiXCR and lists one record per CDR3 protein. The repertoire holds approximately 980,000 distinct CDR3 sequences, 25% to 35% seen once, with more than 25% in the top ten. Study-level findings and limits: Diversity of TCRbeta at day 60 was high in some patients, arising from surviving recipient T cells and thymic progenitors. The study reportedly traced alpha-beta T cells about two months after transplant to several hundred expanded graft clones.

The receptor comes from a boy in the first two years of life who had a stem cell transplant for SCID, so the T cells may come from the graft donor. The rearrangement joins TRBV3-1 to TRBJ2-7, with 8 bases fitting TRBD2. Sequences were derived from PBMCs, mostly from graft donor cells, sampled 360 days after TCRalphabeta/CD19-depleted stem cell transplant. The CDR3 loop reads CASSHGSGGPTYEQYF. In DNA, the CDR3 is TGTGCCAGCAGCCATGGAAGCGGGGGCCCGACCTACGAGCAGTACTTC.